The rows below give T cell receptor beta chains drawn from one sample of a study of blood T cell repertoires in COVID-19. Sequencing used immunoSEQ multiplex PCR; TCRdb keeps in-frame clones, though not all of them. The table has 250,000 or so clones, about 80% seen once. The sequenced sample consisted of PBMCs or T cells enriched from blood (not recorded which). Every receptor here comes from a man aged 60-69 years who had recovered from COVID-19. Each CDR3 is given with its conserved first and last residue. The D gene is left open where the match is weak. The size field is filled for only some rows; it gives once, few, many or a size class.

abundance,d_gene,v_gene,j_gene,CDR3nt,CDR3aa
-,-,TRBV6-5,TRBJ2-3,TGTGCCAGCAGTTATGGCGGGGGCACAGATACGCAGTATTTT,CASSYGGGTDTQYF
-,-,TRBV15,TRBJ2-1,TGTGCCACCGGTAGACTCAGCGGCTACAATGAGCAGTTCTTC,CATGRLSGYNEQFF
once,TRBD2,TRBV18,TRBJ2-5,TGTGCCAGCTCACCGATGTCTAGCGGGAAAGACGGGGCATGGGAGACCCAGTACTTC,CASSPMSSGKDGAWETQYF
-,-,TRBV6-5,TRBJ2-5,TGTGCCAGCAGTTACTGGGCTTCGGGGAAAGAGACCCAGTACTTC,CASSYWASGKETQYF
-,-,TRBV12-3/TRBV12-4,TRBJ2-2,TGTGCCAGCACGTCAGTGAACACCGGGGAGCTGTTTTTT,CASTSVNTGELFF
-,TRBD1,TRBV2,TRBJ1-6,TGTGCCAGCAGAGAAGGGACAGGGGCCCTCGTAACCCTCCACTTT,CASREGTGALVTLHF
few,TRBD1,TRBV4-2,TRBJ2-2,TGTGCCAGCAGCACCCGTCAGGGGGTACCCGGGGAGCTGTTTTTT,CASSTRQGVPGELFF
-,TRBD1,TRBV3-1/TRBV3-2,TRBJ2-5,TGTGCCAGCAGCCAAGGGCCCCTCAGGGGGCCGGAGACCCAGTACTTC,CASSQGPLRGPETQYF
-,-,TRBV19,TRBJ2-7,TGTGCCAGTAGTCAGTTTGGCGGGGCCCCCTACGAGCAGTACTTC,CASSQFGGAPYEQYF
-,-,TRBV9,TRBJ2-2,TGTGCCAGCAGCCCATGGGGGCAGGCCGGGGAGCTGTTTTTT,CASSPWGQAGELFF
-,-,TRBV6-5,TRBJ1-2,TGTGCCAGCAGTACCGCAGGGTTTCGTGGCTACACCTTC,CASSTAGFRGYTF
once,-,TRBV7-9,TRBJ2-1,TGTGCCATTCGGCCGGGGTTCTACAATGAGCAGTTCTTC,CAIRPGFYNEQFF
few,-,TRBV2,TRBJ1-6,TGTGCCAGCAGGCGACCACAGGGATGGTCCCTCCACTTT,CASRRPQGWSLHF
once,TRBD1,TRBV6-2/TRBV6-3,TRBJ2-2,TGTGCCAGCAGTTCGGCCGGGACAGGGGGCACCGGGGAGCTGTTTTTT,CASSSAGTGGTGELFF
-,TRBD1,TRBV4-3,TRBJ1-2,TGCGCCAGCAGCCAAGGTCAGGGGGTATTGGATGGCTACACCTTC,CASSQGQGVLDGYTF
once,TRBD1,TRBV11-2,TRBJ2-7,TGTGCCAGCAGCTTAACCGGGACAGGGGTTGGCGAGCAGTACTTC,CASSLTGTGVGEQYF
few,-,TRBV25-1,TRBJ2-3,TGTGCCAGCAGTGAGATCCAGTTAGCGGCTAGCACAGATACGCAGTATTTT,CASSEIQLAASTDTQYF
few,-,TRBV3-1/TRBV3-2,TRBJ1-4,TGTGCCAGCAGCCAAGATTTCGGGGTTATAGAAAAACTGTTTTTT,CASSQDFGVIEKLFF
-,TRBD2,TRBV7-2,TRBJ2-5,TGTGCCAGCAGCCCCAACGCGGGGGTCGAGACCCAGTACTTC,CASSPNAGVETQYF
-,-,TRBV11-1,TRBJ2-1,TGTGCCAGCAGCCCTAGACGGGGAAATGAGCAGTTCTTC,CASSPRRGNEQFF
-,TRBD1,TRBV19,TRBJ1-5,TGTGCCAGTAGTCCGACAGGGGGCGCGGGACAGCCCCAGCATTTT,CASSPTGGAGQPQHF
-,TRBD1,TRBV10-2,TRBJ1-1,TGCGCCAGCAGTATATACGGGACAGGGGGCACTGAAGCTTTCTTT,CASSIYGTGGTEAFF
-,-,TRBV5-1,TRBJ2-7,TGCGCCAGCAGCTTGGGGACTAACTCCTACGAGCAGTACTTC,CASSLGTNSYEQYF
once,TRBD1,TRBV19,TRBJ1-1,TGTGCCAGTAGTCCGAGGGGGCAGGGTGCGGACACTGAAGCTTTCTTT,CASSPRGQGADTEAFF
-,-,TRBV7-9,TRBJ2-3,TGTGCCAGCACCCCCTACGTCCGGCGGGGAGGAGATACGCAGTATTTT,CASTPYVRRGGDTQYF
-,-,TRBV5-5,TRBJ1-2,TGTGCCAGCAGCTTGGAAGGGGTGAGCGGCTACACCTTC,CASSLEGVSGYTF
-,-,TRBV9,TRBJ1-1,TGTGCCAGCACCAAGCGGGACGGCACTGAAGCTTTCTTT,CASTKRDGTEAFF
-,TRBD1,TRBV5-1,TRBJ1-1,TGCGCCAGCAGCGGAGACAGGGTTGGCACTGAAGCTTTCTTT,CASSGDRVGTEAFF
few,-,TRBV7-6,TRBJ2-1,TGTGCCAGCAGCTTGCGGGCTAAGGAGCAGTTCTTC,CASSLRAKEQFF
-,TRBD1,TRBV12-5,TRBJ1-6,TGTGCTAGTGGTTTGGGATCAAGGGGGCTAGGTAATTCACCCCTCCACTTT,CASGLGSRGLGNSPLHF
-,TRBD2,TRBV5-6,TRBJ2-1,TGTGCCAGCAGTCGGGCTAGCGGGGTATACAATGAGCAGTTCTTC,CASSRASGVYNEQFF
-,-,TRBV19,TRBJ1-2,TGTGCCAGTAGTATAAATGCAGGAAATGGCTACACCTTC,CASSINAGNGYTF
-,-,TRBV5-1,TRBJ2-7,TGCGCCAGCGGACTGAGTTTCAACGAGCAGTACTTC,CASGLSFNEQYF
-,TRBD1,TRBV5-1,TRBJ2-7,TGCGCCAGCAGCTTGCAGGGGGCTTACGAGCAGTACTTC,CASSLQGAYEQYF
-,-,TRBV12-3/TRBV12-4,TRBJ1-1,TGTGCCAGCAGTTTGATCCCGGACACTGAAGCTTTCTTT,CASSLIPDTEAFF
-,-,TRBV7-2,TRBJ1-2,TGTGCCAGCAGCCCACCCACAGACCTCTATGGCTACACCTTC,CASSPPTDLYGYTF
-,-,TRBV7-9,TRBJ2-6,TGTGCCAGCAGCAAGCGACCGAACTCTGGGGCCAACGTCCTGACTTTC,CASSKRPNSGANVLTF
-,-,TRBV7-9,TRBJ1-6,TGTGCCAGCAGCCCTCCGGGGGATAATTCACCCCTCCACTTT,CASSPPGDNSPLHF
-,-,TRBV5-6,TRBJ1-5,TGTGCCAGCAGCTTGAGGGGCCTTAGCAATCAGCCCCAGCATTTT,CASSLRGLSNQPQHF
-,-,TRBV19,TRBJ2-7,TGTGCCAGTAGTATAGGGAGGGGGGGCTACTACGAGCAGTACTTC,CASSIGRGGYYEQYF
-,-,TRBV7-2,TRBJ1-4,TGTGCCAGCAGTTATAGGGGGAGCGATGAAAAACTGTTTTTT,CASSYRGSDEKLFF
-,-,TRBV7-2,TRBJ2-7,TGTGCCAGCAGCCTACAAGGACACCCTCTCTCCTACGAGCAGTACTTC,CASSLQGHPLSYEQYF
-,TRBD1,TRBV29-1,TRBJ2-5,TGCAGCGTCGCAGGGGGCTGGGGAGAGACCCAGTACTTC,CSVAGGWGETQYF
few,-,TRBV15,TRBJ2-7,TGTGCCACCAGCAGAGAGGGGGGATACGAGCAGTACTTC,CATSREGGYEQYF
-,-,TRBV5-6,TRBJ1-5,TGTGCCAGCAGCTTGGGACAGAACAATCAGCCCCAGCATTTT,CASSLGQNNQPQHF
-,-,TRBV5-1,TRBJ2-7,TGCGCCAGCAGAGCGGGTGTTCTCTACGAGCAGTACTTC,CASRAGVLYEQYF
-,-,TRBV5-1,TRBJ2-5,TGCGCCAGCAGCTTAGCCCGTGGGGGGAACCAAGTAGAGACCCAGTACTTC,CASSLARGGNQVETQYF
-,TRBD2,TRBV2,TRBJ2-1,TGTGCCAGCAGACCCTCCGGGACTAGCCCATACAATGAGCAGTTCTTC,CASRPSGTSPYNEQFF
-,TRBD1,TRBV4-3,TRBJ1-2,TGCGCCAGCAGCCAAGATCGAGACAGGGGGGGATTTAACTATGGCTACACCTTC,CASSQDRDRGGFNYGYTF
-,TRBD1,TRBV7-8,TRBJ1-2,TGTGCCAGCAGCCCTACCGGACAGGGGGCTACGGGGAATGGCTACACCTTC,CASSPTGQGATGNGYTF
-,-,TRBV15,TRBJ1-3,TGTGCCACCAGCGAGGCGGTCCGGTCTGGAAACACCATATATTTT,CATSEAVRSGNTIYF
-,-,TRBV7-2,TRBJ1-3,TGTGCCAGCAGCATACAGATAGGCTCTGGAAACACCATATATTTT,CASSIQIGSGNTIYF
-,-,TRBV7-8,TRBJ1-5,TGTGCCAGCACCTCGGGACAAAAGCTTCAGCCCCAGCATTTT,CASTSGQKLQPQHF
-,-,TRBV5-1,TRBJ2-3,TGCGCCAGCAGCTTGGTTGCGGGCGGAGGGGTAGATACGCAGTATTTT,CASSLVAGGGVDTQYF
-,TRBD1,TRBV5-8,TRBJ2-2,TGTGCCAGCAGCTTCCACCGGGACAGGGCTCAAGCCGGGGAGCTGTTTTTT,CASSFHRDRAQAGELFF
-,TRBD1,TRBV6-2/TRBV6-3,TRBJ1-2,TGTGCCAGCAGTTACCGGGACAGACTATTATCCTATGGCTACACCTTC,CASSYRDRLLSYGYTF
-,-,TRBV5-1,TRBJ1-3,TGCGCCAGCAGCTTGGAGAGCTCTGGAAACACCATATATTTT,CASSLESSGNTIYF
-,TRBD1,TRBV3-1/TRBV3-2,TRBJ2-7,TGTGCCAGCAGCCAGGCGCAGGGGGCTCGGGAGCAGTACTTC,CASSQAQGAREQYF
-,-,TRBV5-4,TRBJ1-2,TGTGCCAGCAGCCTGCCCTCCTCGAAACGGGGGGGCTACACCTTC,CASSLPSSKRGGYTF